The sequence of this T cell receptor (beta chain) was determined in a study of low-dose radiotherapy and immunotherapy resistance in tumors. Covering alpha and beta chains, TRAV- and TRBV-specific primers were used for the first-strand cDNA. TCRs underwent about 22 PCR cycles of amplification with a constant-region primer and V-primer adapter. TCRdb re-derived calls from the reads in MiXCR, one entry per CDR3 protein. The profile shows tens of thousands of distinct CDR3 sequences, around 18% of them singletons. V was cut by 6 bases and J by 5 bases, with 17 bases left in between. The CDR3 is 14 residues long. CDR1 is MNHEY and CDR2 is SVGEGT in the germline V gene. This clonotype was seen repeatedly, ten times or more. Time point noted: before trial treatment. Donors were treated with nivolumab, ipilimumab, aspirin, and low-dose cyclophosphamide and radiotherapy.

This chain uses TRBV6-2 or TRBV6-3 with TRBJ2-7, with D possibly being TRBD2 (6 bases). Sample: PBMCs, taken before treatment. This TCR was recovered from a male donor with prostate cancer. The CDR3 is CASSAPGVWHEQYF. For the CDR3, the DNA is TGTGCCAGCAGCGCCCCGGGGGTTTGGCACGAGCAGTACTTC.